This paragraph covers one T cell receptor beta chain sequence. This sample is drawn from a study of PD-L1 blockade in urothelial cancer. The wider study: Most of the 29 patients were men whose urothelial cancer was bladder-origin.

The length of the CDR3 is 14 residues. Trimming took 7 bases from V and 3 from J, leaving 15 bases between them. The V gene's germline CDR1 is SGHDT and CDR2 YYEEEE. The protocol was immunoSEQ multiplex PCR, while the TCRdb copy is restricted to in-frame clones and leaves out a portion. The table lists roughly 120,000 clones, around nine tenths of them singletons. Time point noted: peripheral blood 6 weeks after treatment start. Patients were diagnosed with urothelial carcinoma, either locally advanced or metastatic. This receptor was identified in a man aged 55 to 70 with urothelial cancer. The J gene is TRBJ2-3, the V gene TRBV5-6; D is perhaps TRBD2 (6 bases). The specimen comprised PBMCs, sampled around atezolizumab (anti-PD-L1) treatment. DNA of the CDR3: TGTGCCAGCTTCATCAGTGGGAGGACAGATACGCAGTATTTT. Translation: CASFISGRTDTQYF. The full variable domain, its missing parts supplied by reference TRBV5-6 and TRBJ2-3, is DAGVTQSPTHLIKTRGQQVTLRCSPKSGHDTVSWYQQALGQGPQFIFQYYEEEERQRGNFPDRFSGHQFPNYSSELNVNALLLGDSALYLCASFISGRTDTQYFGPGTRLTVL.